The clone carrying this T cell receptor beta chain has a handful of counts. Its specificity is not known. Germline and genes here are mouse. Read coverage stops 1 residue before the CDR3 terminus; the germline J gene supplies the remainder. This record belongs to a study of tissue T cells after allogeneic stem cell transplantation. General observations from the study: Anatomically similar tissues had similar TCR repertoires within each patient. Shared clones across patients were few; motif clustering revealed tissue-specific shared signatures.

CDR3 length equals 15 residues. CDR1 is KGHPV, CDR2 FQNQEV, per germline (reference sequence). V dropped 5 bases and J dropped 0; count of bases not matched to a gene: 7. Survey-depth TCRbeta CDR3 sequencing reported V/J genes and productive frequencies. Only in-frame clones appear in the TCRdb table, and some are missing; sequencing was by immunoSEQ multiplex PCR. The sample lists 5,600 or so clones; 30% to 35% were seen once. Described time point: mouse harvest day 14 after allogeneic transplant. The graft held 10^6 splenic CD5+ T cells and 10^7 T-cell-depleted bone marrow cells. Tissues came from B6→BALB/c major-mismatch GVHD mice at day 7 or 14.

The TCR comes from a female BALB/c mouse given C57BL/6 T cells with graft-versus-host disease after an allogeneic hematopoietic cell transplant. Sample: skin. J is TRBJ2-7 and V is TRBV26, with TRBD1 matching over 7 bases. The CDR3 loop is CASSTRQGSSYEQYF. The CDR3 bases that were read are TGTGCCAGCAGTACCAGACAGGGAAGCTCCTATGAACAGTAC. Complete variable domain (other parts from reference TRBV26 and TRBJ2-7): NSKVIQTPRYLVKGQGQKAKMRCIPEKGHPVVFWYQQNKNNEFKFLINFQNQEVLQQIDMTEKRFSAECPSNSPCSLEIQSSEAGDSALYLCASSTRQGSSYEQYFGPGTRLTVL.